This T cell receptor beta chain was identified in a study of T cell repertoires in cytomegalovirus infection. Study overall: In public TCR beta signatures, there were indications of both CMV infection and matching HLA type. Study-wide results and caveats: Predominance within the ex vivo response was attributable to HLA-C-restricted CMV-specific TCR beta clonotypes.

TCRdb reprocessed the reads with MiXCR, giving one entry per CDR3 protein. The table includes more than 500,000 distinct CDR3 sequences, 16% detected once. CDR3 length: 12 residues. V was pared by 9 bases and J by 5 bases, with 3 bases of the junction left unmatched. CDR1 and CDR2 from the germline V gene are ENHRY and SYGVKD. Comment on this clonotype: Its antigen is as yet unknown.

The sequence derives from a human donor in good health (CMV status not recorded). Some clones in this sample may be carry-over from other donors' samples. The genes are TRBV10-3 and TRBJ2-2, with 7 positions matching TRBD1. The sample comprised CD8+ T cells from PBMCs. Written as DNA, the CDR3 is TGTGCCATACTACAGGGGACCGGGGAGCTGTTTTTT. This gives the protein CAILQGTGELFF.